This T cell receptor (beta chain) appears in the sequencing data of a study of cytomegalovirus exposure and HLA in healthy donors. Vbeta (60) and Jbeta (13) primers were used in the PCR. Here immunoSEQ multiplex PCR was the method, and the copy in TCRdb shows in-frame clones only, minus some. The repertoire holds some 120,000 clones, with around 81% as singletons. CDR3 length: 14 residues. The ends were cut back, 7 bases at V and 6 bases at J, with 20 bases in the middle. CDR1 and CDR2 from the germline V gene are SGHRS and YFSETQ. Sequencing input: PBMCs. This receptor was taken from a young woman in good health and CMV-seronegative. The rearrangement joins TRBV5-1 to TRBJ2-7; TRBD2 is a possible D gene (6 bases). The CDR3 spells CASVRDSSWGEQYF. The CDR3 coding sequence is TGCGCCAGCGTCCGGGACTCATCATGGGGCGAGCAGTACTTC.